The following is a TCR beta chain sequence with its context. Antigen specificity is unknown. The data belong to a study of OX40 agonist ivuxolimab in advanced cancers. Study overall: Earlier anti-PD-1, anti-PD-L1 or anti-CTLA-4 therapy was permitted; around 40% had received some. Three patients got partial responses; one had hepatocellular carcinoma and two had cutaneous melanoma.

Germline V gene data show CDR1 as MNHNS and CDR2 as SASEGT. The CDR3 length is 18 residues. The trim removed 4 bases at V and 2 bases at J, leaving 8 bases unmatched. Study-wide results and caveats: Blood T cells, both CD4+ and CD8+, expanded clonally by week 6 at 0.1 to 3.0 mg/kg.

Libraries were prepared by immunoSEQ multiplex PCR; TCRdb keeps only in-frame clonotypes and omits some of them. This sample has about 93,000 clones, with 94% found just once. Sequences were derived from CD4+ or CD8+ T cells sorted from blood, sampled in a trial of the OX40 agonist ivuxolimab. The TCR originated in an adult with an advanced solid tumor such as melanoma, head and neck, liver or kidney cancer. This chain connects TRBV6-1 to TRBJ2-3, with 14 bases matching TRBD2. The CDR3 spells CASSGGLAGAILTDTQYF. The CDR3 DNA reads TGTGCCAGCAGTGGGGGACTAGCGGGGGCAATCCTCACAGATACGCAGTATTTT.